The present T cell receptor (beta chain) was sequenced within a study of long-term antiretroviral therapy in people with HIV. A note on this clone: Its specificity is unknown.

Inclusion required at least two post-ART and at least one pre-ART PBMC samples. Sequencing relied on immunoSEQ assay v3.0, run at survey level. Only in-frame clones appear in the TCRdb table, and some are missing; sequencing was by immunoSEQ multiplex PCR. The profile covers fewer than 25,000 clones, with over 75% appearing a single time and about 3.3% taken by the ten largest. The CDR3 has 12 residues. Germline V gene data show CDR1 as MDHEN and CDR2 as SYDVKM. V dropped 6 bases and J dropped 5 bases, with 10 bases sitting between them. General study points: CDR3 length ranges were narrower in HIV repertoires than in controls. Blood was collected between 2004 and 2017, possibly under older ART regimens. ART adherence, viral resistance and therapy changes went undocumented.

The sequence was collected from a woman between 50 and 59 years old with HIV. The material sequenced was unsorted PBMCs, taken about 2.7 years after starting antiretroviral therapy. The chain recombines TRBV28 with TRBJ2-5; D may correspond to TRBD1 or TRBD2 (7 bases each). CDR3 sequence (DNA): TGTGCCAGCAGCCAGGGGGGGGAGACCCAGTACTTC. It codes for CASSQGGETQYF.